The 10 T cell receptor beta chains below were found in one sample sequenced in a study of cytomegalovirus exposure and HLA in healthy donors. Data came from immunoSEQ multiplex PCR; TCRdb stores just in-frame clones and leaves some out. The sample contains 250,000 or so clones, about 90% of which appear only once. Input material: PBMCs. Receptors were obtained from a man aged 18 to 29 in good health and CMV-seropositive.

The V gene is TRBV7-6, the J gene TRBJ1-3; 8 nucleotides line up with TRBD1. The CDR3 length is 14 residues. J gave up 3 bases and V 5 bases, and 3 bases lay outside the gene matches. Germline V gives CDR1 SGHVS, CDR2 FNYEAQ. The CDR3 sequence is CASSRQGIGNTIYF. Here the CDR3 DNA reads TGTGCCAGCAGCAGACAGGGGATTGGAAACACCATATATTTT.

The CDR3 DNA follows: TGTGCCAGTAGTTTGGCGGTTACAGAACCCTACGAGCAGTACTTC. It translates to CASSLAVTEPYEQYF. The gene calls are TRBV19 and TRBJ2-7; no clear D gene. The CDR3 length is 15 residues. V was clipped by 5 bases and J by 2 bases, with 16 bases between them. Germline CDR1 and CDR2: LNHDA and SQIVND (reference sequence).

Only a few counts were recorded for this clone. The CDR3 region has the DNA TGTGCCAGCAGTTCGGGACAGGGAGGCGGTCAGCCCCAGCATTTT. Protein sequence: CASSSGQGGGQPQHF. The chain couples TRBV28 to TRBJ1-5; 9 bases match TRBD1. This CDR3 is built from 15 residues. J was trimmed by 6 bases and V by 4 bases; bases with no gene match: 7. Germline V lookup: CDR1 MDHEN, CDR2 SYDVKM.

The chain combines TRBV27 with TRBJ2-1; perhaps TRBD1 as D (5 bases). The CDR3 has 14 amino acids. CDR1 and CDR2 (germline): MNHEY, SMNVEV (reference sequence). V shed 0 bases and J shed 9 bases, with 12 bases lying between them. In DNA form, the CDR3 reads TGTGCCAGCAGTTTATCGGCCAGGGTTGGTGAGCAGTTCTTC. Residues: CASSLSARVGEQFF.

This clone occurred a few times. The chain employs TRBV18 and TRBJ1-1, with 11 bases lining up with TRBD1. Germline CDR1 KGHSH, CDR2 LQKENI. J gave up 4 bases and V 0 bases, and 1 base lay outside the gene matches. The length of the CDR3 is 15 residues. The CDR3 region has the DNA TGTGCCAGCTCACCACCGGGGACAGGGGGCACTGAAGCTTTCTTT. Translating gives CASSPPGTGGTEAFF.

The chain uses TRBV10-3 and TRBJ1-2; D is perhaps TRBD1 (5 bases). This CDR3 region has 18 residues. Trimming took off 5 bases at V and 2 bases at J, with 24 bases between the two ends. Per the germline V gene, CDR1 is ENHRY and CDR2 is SYGVKD. The CDR3 region is CAISPVVTGGGSNYGYTF. CDR3 DNA: TGTGCCATCAGTCCCGTGGTGACCGGGGGGGGATCGAACTATGGCTACACCTTC.

This sequence joins TRBV4-1 and TRBJ2-7; a weak D match, TRBD1 (5 bases). V dropped 1 base and J dropped 3 bases, with 10 bases sitting between them. The CDR3 sequence is 14 residues long. Germline-derived CDR1 and CDR2 are MGHRA and YSYEKL. The CDR3 sequence: CASSQGQGIYEQYF. DNA of the CDR3: TGCGCCAGCAGCCAAGGGCAGGGAATCTACGAGCAGTACTTC.

The rearrangement joins TRBV2 to TRBJ1-2; D gene uncertain. The ends were cut back, 5 bases at V and 5 bases at J, with 15 bases in the middle. CDR1 is SNHLY, CDR2 FYNNEI, per germline. The CDR3 is 14 amino acids. CDR3 sequence: CASSNRAIPYGYTF. Here the CDR3 DNA reads TGTGCCAGCAGTAATCGAGCGATTCCTTATGGCTACACCTTC.

This chain uses TRBV28 with TRBJ1-5, with TRBD1 matching 9 bases. V dropped 5 bases and J dropped 0; count of bases not matched to a gene: 5. The CDR3 has 16 residues. Germline loops: CDR1 MDHEN, CDR2 SYDVKM. The CDR3 DNA follows: TGTGCCAGCAGTCCAGGGACAGGGATTAGCAATCAGCCCCAGCATTTT. Its protein product is CASSPGTGISNQPQHF.

CDR3 sequence: CASSSGQGNVVTNEKLFF. The DNA for the CDR3 is TGTGCCAGCAGCAGTGGACAGGGGAATGTCGTAACTAATGAAAAACTGTTTTTT. The chain links TRBV7-9 to TRBJ1-4; 9 bases match TRBD1. Germline V gene lookup returns CDR1 SEHNR and CDR2 FQNEAQ (reference sequence). Trimming cost V 5 bases and J 1 base; bases outside gene matches: 11. This CDR3 has 18 residues.